The T cell receptor beta chain under discussion was sequenced for a study of blood T cell repertoires in COVID-19. Overall study: The United States, Italy and Spain were the sources of the acute and convalescent COVID-19 samples. PBMCs, B-cell-depleted T cells, or T cells were the source of the cDNA or gDNA that made up the material.

Assay: immunoSEQ multiplex PCR; the TCRdb copy retains only in-frame clones and omits some. The table records just over 650,000 clones, about 90% of them present only once. Germline CDR1 and CDR2: SQVTM and ANQGSEA. The CDR3 consists of 14 residues. V gave up 8 bases and J gave up 0 bases, with 16 bases separating them. This chain uses TRBV29-1 with TRBJ1-2; D unclear. The sample consisted of peripheral blood. The receptor was isolated from a woman under 30 with acute or convalescent COVID-19. The CDR3 sequence is CSLGSTGTNYGYTF. CDR3 DNA sequence: TGCAGCCTCGGGTCGACCGGGACTAACTATGGCTACACCTTC. Full variable domain (remainder filled in from reference TRBV29-1 and TRBJ1-2): SAVISQKPSRDICQRGTSLTIQCQVDSQVTMMFWYRQQPGQSLTLIATANQGSEATYESGFVIDKFPISRPNLTFSTLTVSNMSPEDSSIYLCSLGSTGTNYGYTFGSGTRLTVV.